Presented here are 3 T cell receptor beta chains from one specimen sequenced in a study of shared clonotypes between healthy human individuals. The data were produced by immunoSEQ multiplex PCR, yet TCRdb's version contains in-frame clones alone and is incomplete. The data hold 950,000 to 1,100,000 clones, with about 75% observed a single time. The sample taken for sequencing was memory CD4+ T cells sorted from blood. The subset here: CD45RA-negative fraction. All receptors derive from a man aged 18-30 years in good health.

The chain has TRBV5-3 and TRBJ2-7; 11 bases are shared with TRBD2. TRBV5-3 is flagged as an ORF with uncertain function. V lost 4 bases to trimming and J lost 5 bases; unmatched junction nucleotides: 11. The CDR3 is 16 amino acids. The CDR3 sequence: CARSPRSGRACDEQYF. CDR3 DNA: TGTGCCAGAAGCCCCCGTAGCGGGAGGGCCTGTGACGAGCAGTACTTC.

This clone showed up just a few times. The chain links TRBV2 to TRBJ1-5; D is perhaps TRBD1 (5 bases). V gave up 3 bases and J gave up 4 bases, with 10 bases separating them. The germline CDR1 and CDR2 sequences are SNHLY and FYNNEI. CDR3 size: 14 residues. As DNA, the CDR3 is TGTGCCAGCAGTGACAGGGTGGGGAATCAGCCCCAGCATTTT. This sequence encodes CASSDRVGNQPQHF.

This chain uses TRBV7-2 with TRBJ2-2; 11 bases align to TRBD2. The CDR3 sequence is 16 residues long. Germline V CDR1 and CDR2: SGHTA, FQGNSA. With V trimmed by 5 bases and J by 5 bases, 7 bases remained unmatched. The CDR3, as DNA: TGTGCCAGCAGCCCGGCCCGGACTAGCGGGACCGGGGAGCTGTTTTTT. Protein product: CASSPARTSGTGELFF.